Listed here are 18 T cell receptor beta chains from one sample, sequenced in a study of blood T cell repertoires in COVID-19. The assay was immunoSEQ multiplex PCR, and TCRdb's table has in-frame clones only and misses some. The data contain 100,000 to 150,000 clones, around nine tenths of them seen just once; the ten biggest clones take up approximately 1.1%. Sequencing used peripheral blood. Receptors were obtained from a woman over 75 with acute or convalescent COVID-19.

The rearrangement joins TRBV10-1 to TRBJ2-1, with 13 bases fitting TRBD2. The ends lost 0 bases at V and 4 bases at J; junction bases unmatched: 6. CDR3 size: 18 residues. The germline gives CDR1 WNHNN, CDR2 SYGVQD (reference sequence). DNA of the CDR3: TGCGCCAGCAGTGAGTCGATGGGGACTAGCGGGGTATACAATGAGCAGTTCTTC. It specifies CASSESMGTSGVYNEQFF.

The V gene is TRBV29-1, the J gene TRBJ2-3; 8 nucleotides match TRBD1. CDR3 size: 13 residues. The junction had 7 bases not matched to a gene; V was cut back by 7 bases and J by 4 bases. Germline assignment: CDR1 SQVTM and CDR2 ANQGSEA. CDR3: CSARQGIADTQYF. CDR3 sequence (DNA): TGCAGCGCTAGACAGGGGATAGCAGATACGCAGTATTTT.

In DNA form, the CDR3 reads TGTGCCAGCAGCTCGGACAGGGGTCATTTTAGCTCCTATAATTCACCCCTCCACTTT. Encoded protein: CASSSDRGHFSSYNSPLHF. This chain links TRBV11-3 with TRBJ1-6; 9 bases map to TRBD1. The CDR3 sequence is 19 residues long. Germline V gene data show CDR1 as SGHNT and CDR2 as YENEEA. The V segment lost 4 bases and the J segment 0 bases; nucleotides outside the gene matches: 10.

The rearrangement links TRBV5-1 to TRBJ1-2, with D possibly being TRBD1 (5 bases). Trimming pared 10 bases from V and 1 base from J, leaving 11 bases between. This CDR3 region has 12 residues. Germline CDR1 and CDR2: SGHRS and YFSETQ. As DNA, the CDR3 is TGCGCCTCCTCCAGGGATAACTATGGCTACACCTTC. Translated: CASSRDNYGYTF.

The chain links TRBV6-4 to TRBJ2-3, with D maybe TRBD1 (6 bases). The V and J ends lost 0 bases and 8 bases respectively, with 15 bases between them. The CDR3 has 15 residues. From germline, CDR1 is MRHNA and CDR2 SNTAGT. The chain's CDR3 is CASSDSGQGGGTQYF. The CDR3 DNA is TGTGCCAGCAGTGACTCGGGACAAGGGGGTGGTACGCAGTATTTT.

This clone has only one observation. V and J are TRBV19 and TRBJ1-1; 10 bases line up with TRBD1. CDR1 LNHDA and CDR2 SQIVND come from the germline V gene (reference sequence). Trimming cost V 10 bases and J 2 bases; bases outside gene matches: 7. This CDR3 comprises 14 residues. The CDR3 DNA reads TGTGCCATCCGGGACAGGGGATTTAACACTGAAGCTTTCTTT. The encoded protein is CAIRDRGFNTEAFF.

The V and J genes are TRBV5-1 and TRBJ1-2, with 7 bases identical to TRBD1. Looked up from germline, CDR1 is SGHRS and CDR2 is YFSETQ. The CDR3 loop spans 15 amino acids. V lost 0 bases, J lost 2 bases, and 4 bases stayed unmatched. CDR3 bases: TGCGCCAGCAGCTTGGGACAGGGAGGCAACTATGGCTACACCTTC. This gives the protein CASSLGQGGNYGYTF.

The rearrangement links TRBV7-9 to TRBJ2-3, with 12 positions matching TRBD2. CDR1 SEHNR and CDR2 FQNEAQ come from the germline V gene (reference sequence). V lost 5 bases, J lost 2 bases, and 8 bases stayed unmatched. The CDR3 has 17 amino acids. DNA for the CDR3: TGTGCCAGCAGCCCAACGCTAGCGGGAGGGTTCACAGATACGCAGTATTTT. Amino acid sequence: CASSPTLAGGFTDTQYF.

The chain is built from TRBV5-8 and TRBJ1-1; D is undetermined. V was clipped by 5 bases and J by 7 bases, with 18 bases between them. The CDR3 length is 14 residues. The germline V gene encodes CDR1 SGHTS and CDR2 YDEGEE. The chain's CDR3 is CASSQPRDRHEAFF. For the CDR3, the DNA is TGTGCCAGCAGTCAACCCCGGGATCGCCATGAAGCTTTCTTT.

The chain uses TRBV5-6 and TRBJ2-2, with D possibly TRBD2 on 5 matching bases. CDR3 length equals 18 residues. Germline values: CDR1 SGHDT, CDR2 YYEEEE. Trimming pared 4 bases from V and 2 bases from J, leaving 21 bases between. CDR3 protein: CASSPPASGSSNTGELFF. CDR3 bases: TGTGCCAGCAGCCCACCGGCTTCGGGGTCGTCAAACACCGGGGAGCTGTTTTTT.

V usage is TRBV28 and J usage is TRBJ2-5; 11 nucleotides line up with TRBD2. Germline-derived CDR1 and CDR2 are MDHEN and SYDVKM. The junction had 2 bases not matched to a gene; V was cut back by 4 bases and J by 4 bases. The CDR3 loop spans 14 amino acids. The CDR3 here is CASSYGLAGETQYF. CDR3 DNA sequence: TGTGCCAGCAGTTATGGACTAGCGGGAGAGACCCAGTACTTC.

CDR3 DNA: TGTGCCAGCAGCGTACATTTAGGAGTGGAAGGCTACACCTTC. Amino acid sequence: CASSVHLGVEGYTF. This chain uses TRBV9 with TRBJ1-2; D not resolved. The V and J ends lost 1 base and 8 bases respectively, with 15 bases between them. This CDR3 contains 14 residues. The V gene's germline CDR1 is SGDLS and CDR2 YYNGEE. Based on the CDR3 plus reference TRBV9 and TRBJ1-2, the full variable domain is DSGVTQTPKHLITATGQRVTLRCSPRSGDLSVYWYQQSLDQGLQFLIQYYNGEERAKGNILERFSAQQFPDLHSELNLSSLELGDSALYFCASSVHLGVEGYTFGSGTRLTVV.

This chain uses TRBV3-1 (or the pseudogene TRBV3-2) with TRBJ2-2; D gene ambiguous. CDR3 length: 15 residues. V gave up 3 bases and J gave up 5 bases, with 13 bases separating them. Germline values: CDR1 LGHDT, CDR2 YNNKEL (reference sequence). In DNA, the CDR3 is TGTGCCAGCAGCCAGTCCCAACTATATACCGGGGAGCTGTTTTTT. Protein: CASSQSQLYTGELFF.

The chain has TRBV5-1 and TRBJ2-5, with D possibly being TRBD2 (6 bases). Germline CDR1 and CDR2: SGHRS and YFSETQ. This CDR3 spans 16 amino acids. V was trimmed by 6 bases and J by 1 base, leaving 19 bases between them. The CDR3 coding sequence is TGCGCCAGCACCCTGGCGGGACGGTTGGGCCAAGAGACCCAGTACTTC. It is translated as CASTLAGRLGQETQYF.

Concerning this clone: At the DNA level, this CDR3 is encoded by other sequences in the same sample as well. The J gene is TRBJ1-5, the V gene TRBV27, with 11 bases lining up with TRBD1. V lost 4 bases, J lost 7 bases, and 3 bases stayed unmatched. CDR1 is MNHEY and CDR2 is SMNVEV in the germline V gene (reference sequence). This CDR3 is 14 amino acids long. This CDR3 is CASSSDRGRQPQHF. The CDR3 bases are TGTGCCAGCAGTTCGGACAGGGGGCGCCAGCCCCAGCATTTT.

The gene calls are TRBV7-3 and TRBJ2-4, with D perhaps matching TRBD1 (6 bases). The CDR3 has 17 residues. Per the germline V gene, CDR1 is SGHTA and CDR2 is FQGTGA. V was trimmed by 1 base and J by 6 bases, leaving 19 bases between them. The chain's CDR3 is CASSLKRVQGKRNIQYF. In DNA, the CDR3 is TGTGCCAGCAGCTTAAAACGGGTTCAGGGGAAGAGAAACATTCAGTACTTC.

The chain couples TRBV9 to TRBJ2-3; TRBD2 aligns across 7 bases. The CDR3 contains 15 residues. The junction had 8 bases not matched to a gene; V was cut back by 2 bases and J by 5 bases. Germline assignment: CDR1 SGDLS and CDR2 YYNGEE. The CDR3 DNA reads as TGTGCCAGCAGCGTCCGAGGGGACTATCTAGATACGCAGTATTTT. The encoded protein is CASSVRGDYLDTQYF.

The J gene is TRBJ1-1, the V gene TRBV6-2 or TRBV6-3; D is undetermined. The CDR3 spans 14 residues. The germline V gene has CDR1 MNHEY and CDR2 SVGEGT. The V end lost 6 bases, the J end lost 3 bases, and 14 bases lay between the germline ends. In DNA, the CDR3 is TGTGCCAGCAGCCGACTCGGCTCGGACACTGAAGCTTTCTTT. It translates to CASSRLGSDTEAFF.